This TCR beta chain was identified during a study of T cells in Graves' hyperthyroidism and ophthalmopathy. Study-wide findings and caveats: Median prediction lead before ophthalmopathy onset was around 7 months with the model.

Amplification targeted TCR beta CDR3 regions from RNA transcripts. Researchers ran a first-round RT-PCR on the TCR CDR3 using the HTBI primer set. In TCRdb, the multiplex PCR reads were re-called with MiXCR into one record per CDR3 protein. The table shows approximately 640,000 distinct CDR3 sequences, with approximately 15% occurring only once. This clonotype came up a few times. The antigen is undetermined. Trimming removed 7 bases from V and 0 bases from J, with 13 bases in between. Germline CDR1 and CDR2: MDHEN and SYDVKM. This CDR3 contains 15 residues. Hyperthyroidism, newly diagnosed and lasting under 2 months, affected patients aged 18 to 65.

Sequenced: blood. This sequence was found in a man in his forties or fifties with Graves' hyperthyroidism. The chain combines TRBV28 with TRBJ1-3, with D possibly matching TRBD1 (5 bases). The CDR3 DNA sequence: TGTGCCAGCAACGGTGGGACGTTCTCTGGAAACACCATATATTTT. Translation: CASNGGTFSGNTIYF. Supplemented by reference TRBV28 and TRBJ1-3, the full variable domain reads DVKVTQSSRYLVKRTGEKVFLECVQDMDHENMFWYRQDPGLGLRLIYFSYDVKMKEKGDIPEGYSVSREKKERFSLILESASTNQTSMYLCASNGGTFSGNTIYFGEGSWLTVV.